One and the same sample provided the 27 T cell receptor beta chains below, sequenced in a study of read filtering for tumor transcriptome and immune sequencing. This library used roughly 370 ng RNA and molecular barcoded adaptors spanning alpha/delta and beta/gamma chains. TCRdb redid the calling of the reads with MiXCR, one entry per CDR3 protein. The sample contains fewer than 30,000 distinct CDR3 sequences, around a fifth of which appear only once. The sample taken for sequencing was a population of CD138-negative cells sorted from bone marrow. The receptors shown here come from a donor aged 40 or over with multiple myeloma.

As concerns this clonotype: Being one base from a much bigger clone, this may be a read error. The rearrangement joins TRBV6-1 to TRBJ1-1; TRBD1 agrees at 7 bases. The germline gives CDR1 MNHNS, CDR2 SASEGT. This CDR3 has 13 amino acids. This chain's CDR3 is CVSSDRDRAEAFF. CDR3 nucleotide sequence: TGTGTCAGCAGTGATCGAGACAGGGCTGAAGCTTTCTTT.

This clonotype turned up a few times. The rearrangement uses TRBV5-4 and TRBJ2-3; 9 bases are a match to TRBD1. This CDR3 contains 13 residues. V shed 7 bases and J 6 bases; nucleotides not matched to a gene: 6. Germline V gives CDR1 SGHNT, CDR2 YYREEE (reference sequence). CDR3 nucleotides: TGTGCCAGCCTGGACAGGGGTAAGGATACGCAGTATTTT. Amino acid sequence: CASLDRGKDTQYF.

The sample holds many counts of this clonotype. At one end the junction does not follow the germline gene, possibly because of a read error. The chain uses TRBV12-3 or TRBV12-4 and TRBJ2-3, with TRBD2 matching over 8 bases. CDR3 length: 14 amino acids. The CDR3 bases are TGTGCCAGCAGTGTAGCGGGGACCACAGATACGCAGTACTTT. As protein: CASSVAGTTDTQYF.

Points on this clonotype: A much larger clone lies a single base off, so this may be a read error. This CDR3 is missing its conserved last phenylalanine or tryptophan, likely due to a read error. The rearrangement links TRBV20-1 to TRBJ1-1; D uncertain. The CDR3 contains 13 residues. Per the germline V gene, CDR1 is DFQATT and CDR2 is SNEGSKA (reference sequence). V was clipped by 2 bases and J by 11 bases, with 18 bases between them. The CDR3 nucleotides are TGCAGTGCTAGATCGGGTAGAGACCTCGGGGCTTTCCTT. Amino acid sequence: CSARSGRDLGAFL.

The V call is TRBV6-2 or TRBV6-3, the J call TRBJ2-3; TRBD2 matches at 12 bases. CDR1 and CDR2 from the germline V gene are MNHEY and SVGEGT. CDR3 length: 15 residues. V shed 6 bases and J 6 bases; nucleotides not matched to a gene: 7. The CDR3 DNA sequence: TGTGCCAGCAGGCTAGCGGGGGGGCGCTGGGATACGCAGTATTTT. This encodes CASRLAGGRWDTQYF.

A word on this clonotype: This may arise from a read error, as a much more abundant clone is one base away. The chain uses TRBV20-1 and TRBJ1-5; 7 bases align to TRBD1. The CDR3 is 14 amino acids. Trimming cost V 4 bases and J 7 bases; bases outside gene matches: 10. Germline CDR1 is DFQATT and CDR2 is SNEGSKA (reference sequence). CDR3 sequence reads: CSATGDRANQPQHF. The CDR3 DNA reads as TGCAGTGCTACAGGTGACAGGGCGAACCAGCCCCAGCATTTT.

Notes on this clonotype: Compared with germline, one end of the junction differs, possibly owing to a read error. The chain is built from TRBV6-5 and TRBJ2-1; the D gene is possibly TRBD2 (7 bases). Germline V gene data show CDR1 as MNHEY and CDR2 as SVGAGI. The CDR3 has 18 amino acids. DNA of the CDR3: TGTGCCAGCAAGGCCTGGTTGCGGGGGCAGAGCTCCTACAGTGAGCAGTTCTTC. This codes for CASKAWLRGQSSYSEQFF.

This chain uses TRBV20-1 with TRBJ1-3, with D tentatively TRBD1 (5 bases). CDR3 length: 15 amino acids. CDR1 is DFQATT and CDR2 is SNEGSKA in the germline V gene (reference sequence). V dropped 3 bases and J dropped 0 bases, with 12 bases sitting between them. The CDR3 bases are TGCAGTGCTAGTCCCTACAGGAGCTCTGGAAACACCATATATTTT. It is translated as CSASPYRSSGNTIYF.

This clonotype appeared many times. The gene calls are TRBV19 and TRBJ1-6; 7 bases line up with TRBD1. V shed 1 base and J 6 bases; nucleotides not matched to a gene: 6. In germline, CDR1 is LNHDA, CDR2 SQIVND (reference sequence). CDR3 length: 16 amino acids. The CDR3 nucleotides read TGTGCCAGTAGTATAGCCCCGGGACAGTTTAATTCACCCCTCCACTTT. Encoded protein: CASSIAPGQFNSPLHF.

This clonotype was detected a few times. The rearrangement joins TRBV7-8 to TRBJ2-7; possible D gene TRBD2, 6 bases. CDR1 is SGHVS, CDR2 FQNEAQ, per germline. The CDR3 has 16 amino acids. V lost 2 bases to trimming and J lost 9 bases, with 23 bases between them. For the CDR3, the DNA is TGTGCCAGCAGCTTACCAATAGGGAGGACCCTCGATGGGCAGTACTTC. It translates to CASSLPIGRTLDGQYF.

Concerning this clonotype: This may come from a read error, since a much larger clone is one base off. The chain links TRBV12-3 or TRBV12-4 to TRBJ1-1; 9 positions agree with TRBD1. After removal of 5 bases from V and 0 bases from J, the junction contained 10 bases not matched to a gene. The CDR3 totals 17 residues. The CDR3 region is CASSEGGQGHMNTEAFF. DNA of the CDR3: TGTGCCAGCAGTGAGGGGGGACAGGGACACATGAACACTGAAGCTTTCTTT.

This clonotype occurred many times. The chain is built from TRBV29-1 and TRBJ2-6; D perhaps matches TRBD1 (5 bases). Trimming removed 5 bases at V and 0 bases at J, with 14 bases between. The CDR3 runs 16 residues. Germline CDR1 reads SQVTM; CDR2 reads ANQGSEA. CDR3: CSVHLGVNSGANVLTF. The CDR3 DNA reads TGCAGCGTTCACTTAGGGGTCAACTCTGGGGCCAACGTCCTGACTTTC.

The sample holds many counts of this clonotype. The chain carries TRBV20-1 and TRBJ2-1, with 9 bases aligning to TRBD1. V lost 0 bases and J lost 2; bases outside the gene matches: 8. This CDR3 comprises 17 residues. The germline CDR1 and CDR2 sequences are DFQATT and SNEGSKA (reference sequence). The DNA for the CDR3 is TGCAGTGCTAGAGAGGACAGGGGTTCCAATACCTACAATGAGCAGTTCTTC. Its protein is CSAREDRGSNTYNEQFF.

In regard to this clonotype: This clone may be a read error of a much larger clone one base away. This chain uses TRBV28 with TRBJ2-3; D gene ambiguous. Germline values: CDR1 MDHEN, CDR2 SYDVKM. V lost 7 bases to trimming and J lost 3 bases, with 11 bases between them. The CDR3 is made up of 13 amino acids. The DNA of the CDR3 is TGTGCCAGCAACCCTCCCTGTACAGATACGCAGTATTTT. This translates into CASNPPCTDTQYF.

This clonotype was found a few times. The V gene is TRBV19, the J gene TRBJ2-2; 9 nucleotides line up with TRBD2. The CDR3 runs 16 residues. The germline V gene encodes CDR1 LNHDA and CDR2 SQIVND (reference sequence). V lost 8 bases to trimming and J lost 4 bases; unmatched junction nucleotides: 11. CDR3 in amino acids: CASLPGLAISTGELFF. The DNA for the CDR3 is TGTGCCAGTCTTCCGGGACTAGCCATATCCACCGGGGAGCTGTTTTTT.

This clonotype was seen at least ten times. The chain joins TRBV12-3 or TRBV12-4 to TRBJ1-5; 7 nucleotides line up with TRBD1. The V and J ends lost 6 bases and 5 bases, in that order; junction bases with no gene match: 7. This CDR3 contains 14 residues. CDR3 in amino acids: CASSPDRVDQPQHF. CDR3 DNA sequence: TGTGCCAGCAGCCCTGACAGGGTCGATCAGCCCCAGCATTTT.

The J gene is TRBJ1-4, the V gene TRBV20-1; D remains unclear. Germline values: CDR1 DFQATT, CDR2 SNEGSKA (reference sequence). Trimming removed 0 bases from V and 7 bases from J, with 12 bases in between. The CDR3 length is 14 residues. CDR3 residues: CSARDGRRIEKLFF. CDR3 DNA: TGCAGTGCTAGAGACGGCAGGCGAATTGAAAAACTGTTTTTT.

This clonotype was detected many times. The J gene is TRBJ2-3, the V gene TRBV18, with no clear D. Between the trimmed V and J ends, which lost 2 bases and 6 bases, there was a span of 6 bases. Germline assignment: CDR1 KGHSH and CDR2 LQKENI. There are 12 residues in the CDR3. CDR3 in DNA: TGTGCCAGCTCACCAGCCATGGATACGCAGTATTTT. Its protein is CASSPAMDTQYF.

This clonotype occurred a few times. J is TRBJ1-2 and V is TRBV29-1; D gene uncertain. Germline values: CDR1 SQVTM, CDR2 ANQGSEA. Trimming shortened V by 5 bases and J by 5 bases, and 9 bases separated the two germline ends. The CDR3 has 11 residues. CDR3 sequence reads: CSVMDGYGYTF. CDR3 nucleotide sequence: TGCAGCGTTATGGACGGATATGGCTACACCTTC.

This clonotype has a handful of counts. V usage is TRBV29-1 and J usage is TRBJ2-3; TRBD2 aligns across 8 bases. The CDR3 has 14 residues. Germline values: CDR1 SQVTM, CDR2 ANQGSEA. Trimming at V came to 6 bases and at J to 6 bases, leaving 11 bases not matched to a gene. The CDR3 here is CSVRLGLAIDTQYF. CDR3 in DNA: TGCAGCGTGCGCCTAGGACTAGCCATCGATACGCAGTATTTT.

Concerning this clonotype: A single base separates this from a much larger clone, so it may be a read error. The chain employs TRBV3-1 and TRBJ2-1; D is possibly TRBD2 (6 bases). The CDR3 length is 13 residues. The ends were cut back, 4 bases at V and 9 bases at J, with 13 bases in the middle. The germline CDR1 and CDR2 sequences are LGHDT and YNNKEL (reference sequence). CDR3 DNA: TGTGCCAGCAGCCGGGAGGACGGGTCTGAGCAGTTCTTC. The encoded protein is CASSREDGSEQFF.

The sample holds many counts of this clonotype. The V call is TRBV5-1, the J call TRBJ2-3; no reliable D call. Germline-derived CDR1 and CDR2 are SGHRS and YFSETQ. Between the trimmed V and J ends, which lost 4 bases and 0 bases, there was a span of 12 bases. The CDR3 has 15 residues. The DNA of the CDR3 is TGCGCCAGCAGCCGCGGACGGCTAAGCACAGATACGCAGTATTTT. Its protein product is CASSRGRLSTDTQYF. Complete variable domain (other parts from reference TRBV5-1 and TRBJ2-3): KAGVTQTPRYLIKTRGQQVTLSCSPISGHRSVSWYQQTPGQGLQFLFEYFSETQRNKGNFPGRFSGRQFSNSRSEMNVSTLELGDSALYLCASSRGRLSTDTQYFGPGTRLTVL.

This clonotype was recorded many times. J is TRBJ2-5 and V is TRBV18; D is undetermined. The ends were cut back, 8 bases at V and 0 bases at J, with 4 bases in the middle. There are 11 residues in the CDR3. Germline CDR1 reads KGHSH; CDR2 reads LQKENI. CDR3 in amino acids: CASSDQETQYF. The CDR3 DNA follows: TGTGCCAGCAGTGACCAAGAGACCCAGTACTTC.

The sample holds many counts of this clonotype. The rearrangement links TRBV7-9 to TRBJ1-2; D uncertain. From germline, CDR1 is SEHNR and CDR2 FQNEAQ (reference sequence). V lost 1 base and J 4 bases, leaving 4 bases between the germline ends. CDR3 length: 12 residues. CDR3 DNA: TGTGCCAGCAGCTTAGTGGGCTATGGCTACACCTTC. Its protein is CASSLVGYGYTF.

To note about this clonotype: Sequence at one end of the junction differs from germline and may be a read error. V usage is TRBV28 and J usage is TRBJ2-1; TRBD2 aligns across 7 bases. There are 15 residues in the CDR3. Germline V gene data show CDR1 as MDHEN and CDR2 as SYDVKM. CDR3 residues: CANSLGGGAYNEQFF. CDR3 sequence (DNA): TGTGCCAACAGTTTAGGCGGGGGAGCCTACAATGAGCAGTTCTTC.

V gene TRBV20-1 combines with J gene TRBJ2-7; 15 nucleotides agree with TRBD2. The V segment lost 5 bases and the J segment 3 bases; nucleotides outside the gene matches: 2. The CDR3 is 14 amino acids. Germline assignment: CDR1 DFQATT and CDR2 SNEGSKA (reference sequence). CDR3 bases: TGCAGTGCTGGACTAGCGGGGGGGCGCTACGAGCAGTACTTC. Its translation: CSAGLAGGRYEQYF.

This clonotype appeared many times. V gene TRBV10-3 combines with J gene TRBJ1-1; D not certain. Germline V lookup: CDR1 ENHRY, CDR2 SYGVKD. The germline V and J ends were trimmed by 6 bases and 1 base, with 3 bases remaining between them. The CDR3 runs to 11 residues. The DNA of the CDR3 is TGTGCCATCAGGGAGAACACTGAAGCTTTCTTT. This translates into CAIRENTEAFF.